This section outlines one T cell receptor beta chain sequence together with its context. Its antigen is unknown. Alongside a J-beta primer mix, a sample-barcoded 5' primer served in a second PCR lasting about 7 to 12 cycles. TCRdb called the 5' RACE reads again in MiXCR, with one record for every CDR3 protein. The sample consists of 1.5 million to 2 million distinct CDR3 sequences, about 50% of them appearing once. This record comes from a study of blood T cells in healthy people across ages. Study results and limitations: The study found more naive CD4+ cells and higher diversity in long-lived than aged donors. With naive T cell percentage, TCR beta diversity showed a strong correlation. Using unsorted PBMCs precluded a conclusive naive versus antigen-experienced comparison.

Germline lookup yields CDR1 MNHEY and CDR2 SVGEGT. V lost 8 bases, J lost 6 bases, and 6 bases stayed unmatched. The CDR3 covers 13 residues. The rearrangement joins TRBV6-2 or TRBV6-3 to TRBJ2-4, with TRBD2 matching over 8 bases. The source of this sequence is a woman in her 40s in good health. The sequenced sample was blood. The CDR3 region is CASVSGDPNIQYF. In DNA, the CDR3 is TGTGCCAGCGTTAGCGGGGACCCAAACATTCAGTACTTC.